This is a list of T cell receptor beta chains from one sample in a study of PD-1 blockade in classical Hodgkin lymphoma. The repertoire was sequenced with immunoSEQ multiplex PCR; TCRdb's copy has only in-frame clones and lacks some. The repertoire consists of 90,000 to 130,000 clones, with 70% to 90% occurring once and the leading ten covering approximately 20%. The starting material was peripheral blood mononuclear cells (PBMCs), obtained before the second cycle of nivolumab. The receptors shown here come from a human donor with classical Hodgkin lymphoma. The CDR3 runs from the conserved cysteine through the conserved F or W. A D gene is named only where the DNA matches it firmly. Not every row has a clone size; where given, it reads once, few, many or a size class.

J	V	size	D	CDR3	DNA
TRBJ2-5	TRBV2	few	.	CASSREQETQYF	TGTGCCAGCAGCAGGGAACAAGAGACCCAGTACTTC
TRBJ2-1	TRBV6-5	.	TRBD2	CASSFSGRAYNEQFF	TGTGCCAGCAGCTTCAGCGGGAGGGCCTACAATGAGCAGTTCTTC
TRBJ2-6	TRBV5-6	.	.	CASSLLAYSGANVLTF	TGTGCCAGCAGCCTTTTGGCCTACTCTGGGGCCAACGTCCTGACTTTC
TRBJ1-1	TRBV15	once	TRBD1	CATSRDGQARNTEAFF	TGTGCCACCAGCAGAGATGGACAGGCTAGGAACACTGAAGCTTTCTTT
TRBJ1-2	TRBV19	few	.	CASKDAGRVDGYTF	TGTGCCAGTAAAGACGCCGGGCGAGTCGATGGCTACACCTTC
TRBJ1-2	TRBV7-9	.	TRBD1	CASSPGQGANYGYTF	TGTGCCAGCAGCCCGGGACAGGGGGCTAACTATGGCTACACCTTC
TRBJ1-3	TRBV4-1	.	.	CASSQGVSGNTIYF	TGCGCCAGCAGCCAAGGGGTTTCAGGAAACACCATATATTTT
TRBJ1-1	TRBV30	.	.	CASTRMAGDTEAFF	TGTGCCTCAACTCGGATGGCGGGAGACACTGAAGCTTTCTTT
TRBJ1-4	TRBV6-5	.	.	CASSYSPRGIEKLFF	TGTGCCAGCAGTTACTCTCCCAGGGGTATAGAAAAACTGTTTTTT
TRBJ2-7	TRBV5-1	.	TRBD2	CASSLGLAGGPNEQYF	TGCGCCAGCAGCTTGGGGCTAGCGGGAGGGCCCAACGAGCAGTACTTC
TRBJ1-1	TRBV27	.	.	CASTLNRDGTEAFF	TGTGCCAGCACCCTTAACAGGGATGGCACTGAAGCTTTCTTT
TRBJ2-7	TRBV5-4	.	.	CASSLGRGSYEQYF	TGTGCCAGCAGCTTGGGTCGGGGGAGCTACGAGCAGTACTTC
TRBJ2-5	TRBV28	.	.	CASSPPLATGQETQYF	TGTGCCAGCAGCCCACCTCTAGCGACAGGACAAGAGACCCAGTACTTC
TRBJ2-2	TRBV9	.	TRBD1	CASSVRQGNTGELFF	TGTGCCAGCAGCGTCCGACAGGGGAACACCGGGGAGCTGTTTTTT
TRBJ1-2	TRBV5-6	.	TRBD1	CASSPPGQGYGYTF	TGTGCCAGCAGCCCCCCCGGACAGGGGTATGGCTACACCTTC
TRBJ2-5	TRBV15	.	.	CATSRDQALFRVREAQYF	TGTGCCACCAGCAGAGATCAGGCTTTATTCAGGGTTAGGGAGGCCCAGTACTTC
TRBJ2-1	TRBV10-2	.	.	CASRRDNEQFF	TGCGCCAGCAGAAGGGACAATGAGCAGTTCTTC
TRBJ2-5	TRBV5-1	.	.	CASSLGQGFQETQYF	TGCGCCAGCAGCTTGGGGCAGGGGTTCCAAGAGACCCAGTACTTC
TRBJ2-1	TRBV4-1	.	TRBD2	CASRAVGLAENNEQFF	TGCGCTTCACGGGCGGTCGGACTAGCGGAAAACAATGAGCAGTTCTTC
TRBJ1-2	TRBV6-5	.	TRBD1	CASSQGVGYTF	TGTGCCAGCTCCCAGGGGGTTGGCTACACCTTC
TRBJ1-1	TRBV19	once	.	CASRWGMNTEAFF	TGTGCCAGTCGATGGGGCATGAACACTGAAGCTTTCTTT
TRBJ2-1	TRBV18	.	.	CASSPDSFNEQFF	TGTGCCAGCTCACCCGACTCCTTCAATGAGCAGTTCTTC
TRBJ1-2	TRBV6-6	.	TRBD1	CASRQGDYGYTF	TGTGCCAGCAGACAGGGGGACTATGGCTACACCTTC
TRBJ2-2	TRBV5-8	.	TRBD1	CASSSPHRGNTGELFF	TGTGCCAGCAGTTCCCCGCACAGGGGAAACACCGGGGAGCTGTTTTTT
TRBJ2-1	TRBV7-2	.	.	CASSSPRDLYEQFF	TGTGCCAGCAGCTCCCCGAGGGATTTGTATGAGCAGTTCTTC
TRBJ2-1	TRBV2	.	TRBD2	CASSSRGLGPTPIVDEQFF	TGTGCCAGCAGTAGCCGGGGACTAGGTCCCACGCCGATCGTTGATGAGCAGTTCTTC
TRBJ1-2	TRBV7-2	.	.	CASSPNGAAGYTF	TGTGCCAGCAGCCCGAACGGGGCCGCCGGGTACACCTTC